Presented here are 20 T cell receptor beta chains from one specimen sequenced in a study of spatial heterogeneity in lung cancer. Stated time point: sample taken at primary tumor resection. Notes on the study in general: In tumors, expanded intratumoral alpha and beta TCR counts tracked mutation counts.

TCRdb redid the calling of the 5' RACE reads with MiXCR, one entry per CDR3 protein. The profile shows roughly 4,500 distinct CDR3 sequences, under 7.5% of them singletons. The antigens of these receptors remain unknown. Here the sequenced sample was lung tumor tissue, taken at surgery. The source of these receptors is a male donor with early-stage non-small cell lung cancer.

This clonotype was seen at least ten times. The CDR3 sequence: CSGDEQFF. As DNA, the CDR3 is TGCAGCGGTGATGAGCAGTTCTTC. The chain links TRBV20-1 to TRBJ2-1; D is uncertain. Germline assignment: CDR1 DFQATT and CDR2 SNEGSKA (reference sequence). CDR3 length: 8 residues.

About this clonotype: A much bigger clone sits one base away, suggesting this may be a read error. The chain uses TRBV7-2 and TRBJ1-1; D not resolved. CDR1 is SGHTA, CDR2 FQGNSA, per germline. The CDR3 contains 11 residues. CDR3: CDSSPQSEAFF. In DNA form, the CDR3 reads TGTGACAGCAGCCCGCAGTCGGAAGCTTTCTTT.

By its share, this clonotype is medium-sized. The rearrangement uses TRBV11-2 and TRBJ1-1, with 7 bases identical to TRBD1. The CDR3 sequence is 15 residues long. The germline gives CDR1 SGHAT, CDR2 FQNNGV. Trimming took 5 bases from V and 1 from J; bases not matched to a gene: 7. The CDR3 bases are TGTGCCAGCAGCCTTCGAGGGGGCTGGAACACTGAAGCTTTCTTT. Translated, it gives CASSLRGGWNTEAFF.

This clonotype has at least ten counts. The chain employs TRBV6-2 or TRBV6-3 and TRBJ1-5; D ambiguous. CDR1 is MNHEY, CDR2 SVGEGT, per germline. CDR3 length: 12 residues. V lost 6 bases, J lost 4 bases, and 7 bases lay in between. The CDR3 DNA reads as TGTGCCAGCAGGTTCTTAAATCAGCCCCAGCATTTT. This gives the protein CASRFLNQPQHF.

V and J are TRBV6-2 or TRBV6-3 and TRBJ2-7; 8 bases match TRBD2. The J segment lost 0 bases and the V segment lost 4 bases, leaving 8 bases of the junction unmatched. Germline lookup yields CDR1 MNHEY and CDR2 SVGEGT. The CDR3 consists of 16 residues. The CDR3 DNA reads TGTGCCAGCAGTTTTAGCGGGATTGACCTCTCCTACGAGCAGTACTTC. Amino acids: CASSFSGIDLSYEQYF.

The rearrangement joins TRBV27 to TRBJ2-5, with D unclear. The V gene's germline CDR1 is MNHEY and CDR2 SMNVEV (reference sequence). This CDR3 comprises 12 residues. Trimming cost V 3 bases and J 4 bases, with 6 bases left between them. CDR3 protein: CASSFIGETQYF. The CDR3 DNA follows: TGTGCCAGCAGTTTTATAGGAGAGACCCAGTACTTC.

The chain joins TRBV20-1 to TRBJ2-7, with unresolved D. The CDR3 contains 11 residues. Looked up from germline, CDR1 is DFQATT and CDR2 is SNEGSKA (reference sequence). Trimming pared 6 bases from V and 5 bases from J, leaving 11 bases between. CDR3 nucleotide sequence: TGCAGTGCCCTAACACGGGACGAGCAGTACTTC. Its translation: CSALTRDEQYF.

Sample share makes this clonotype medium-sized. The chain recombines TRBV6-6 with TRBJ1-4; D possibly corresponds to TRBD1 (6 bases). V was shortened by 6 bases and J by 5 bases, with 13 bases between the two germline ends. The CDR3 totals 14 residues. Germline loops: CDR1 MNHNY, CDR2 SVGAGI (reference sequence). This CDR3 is CASSHLDSNEKLFF. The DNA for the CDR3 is TGTGCCAGCAGCCACCTGGACAGCAATGAAAAACTGTTTTTT.

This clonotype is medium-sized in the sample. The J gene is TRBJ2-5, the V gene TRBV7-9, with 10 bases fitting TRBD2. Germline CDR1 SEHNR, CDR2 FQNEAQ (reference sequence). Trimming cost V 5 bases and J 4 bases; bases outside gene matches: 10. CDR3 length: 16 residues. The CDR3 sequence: CASSHPRIAGGETQYF. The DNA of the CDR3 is TGTGCCAGCAGCCATCCTCGGATAGCGGGAGGAGAGACCCAGTACTTC.

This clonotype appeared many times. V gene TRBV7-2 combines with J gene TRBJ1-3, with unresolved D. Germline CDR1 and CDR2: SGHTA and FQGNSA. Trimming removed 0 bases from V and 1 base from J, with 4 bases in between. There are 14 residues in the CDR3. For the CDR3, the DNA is TGTGCCAGCAGCTTAGCCGGGTCTGGAAACACCATATATTTT. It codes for CASSLAGSGNTIYF.

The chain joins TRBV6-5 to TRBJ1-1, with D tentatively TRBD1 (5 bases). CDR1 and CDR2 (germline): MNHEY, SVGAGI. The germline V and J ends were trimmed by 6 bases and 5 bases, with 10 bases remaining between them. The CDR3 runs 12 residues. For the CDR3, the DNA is TGTGCCAGCAGCTACGGGGGGACTGAAGCTTTCTTT. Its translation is CASSYGGTEAFF.

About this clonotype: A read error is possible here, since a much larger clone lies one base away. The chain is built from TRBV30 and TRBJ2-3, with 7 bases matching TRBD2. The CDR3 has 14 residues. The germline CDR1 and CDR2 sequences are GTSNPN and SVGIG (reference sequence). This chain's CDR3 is CAWSGASGTGTQYF. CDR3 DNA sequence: TGTGCCTGGAGTGGAGCTAGCGGCACAGGTACGCAGTATTTT.

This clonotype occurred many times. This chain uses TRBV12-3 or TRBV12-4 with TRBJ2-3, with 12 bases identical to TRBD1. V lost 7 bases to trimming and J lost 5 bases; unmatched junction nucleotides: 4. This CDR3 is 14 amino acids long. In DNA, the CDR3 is TGTGCCAGCAAGGGACAGGGGGCCGGAGATACGCAGTATTTT. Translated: CASKGQGAGDTQYF.

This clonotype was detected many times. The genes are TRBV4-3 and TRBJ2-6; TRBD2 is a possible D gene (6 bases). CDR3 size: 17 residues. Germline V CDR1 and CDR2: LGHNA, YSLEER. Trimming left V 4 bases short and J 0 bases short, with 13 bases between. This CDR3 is CASSRGVRSSGANVLTF. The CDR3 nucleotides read TGCGCCAGCAGCCGGGGGGTGAGGAGCTCTGGGGCCAACGTCCTGACTTTC.

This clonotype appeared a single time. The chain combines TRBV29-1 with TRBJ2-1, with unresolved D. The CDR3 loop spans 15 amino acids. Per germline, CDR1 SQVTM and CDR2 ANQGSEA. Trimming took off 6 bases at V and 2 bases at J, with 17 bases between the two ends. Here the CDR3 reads CSVPSPRRTYNEQFF. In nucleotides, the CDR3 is TGCAGCGTCCCTAGTCCCCGACGGACCTACAATGAGCAGTTCTTC.

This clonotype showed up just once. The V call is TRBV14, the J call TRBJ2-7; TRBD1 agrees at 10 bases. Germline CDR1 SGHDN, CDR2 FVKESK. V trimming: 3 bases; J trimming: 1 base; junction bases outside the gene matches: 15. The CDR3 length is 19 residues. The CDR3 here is CASSHLGPGQGFNSYEQYF. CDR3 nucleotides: TGTGCCAGCAGCCACCTAGGGCCGGGACAGGGGTTTAATTCCTACGAGCAGTACTTC.

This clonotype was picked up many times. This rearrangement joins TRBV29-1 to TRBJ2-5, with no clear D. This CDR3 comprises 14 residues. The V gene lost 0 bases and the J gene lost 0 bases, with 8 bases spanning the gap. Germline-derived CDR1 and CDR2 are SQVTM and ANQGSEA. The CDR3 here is CSVEDRSYQETQYF. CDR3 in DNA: TGCAGCGTTGAAGACAGATCGTACCAAGAGACCCAGTACTTC.

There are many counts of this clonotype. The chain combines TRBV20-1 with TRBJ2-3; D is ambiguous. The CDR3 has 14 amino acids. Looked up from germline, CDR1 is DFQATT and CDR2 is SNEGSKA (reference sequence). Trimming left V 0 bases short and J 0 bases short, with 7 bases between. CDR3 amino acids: CSARDFSSTDTQYF. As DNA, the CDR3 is TGCAGTGCTAGAGACTTCAGCAGCACAGATACGCAGTATTTT.

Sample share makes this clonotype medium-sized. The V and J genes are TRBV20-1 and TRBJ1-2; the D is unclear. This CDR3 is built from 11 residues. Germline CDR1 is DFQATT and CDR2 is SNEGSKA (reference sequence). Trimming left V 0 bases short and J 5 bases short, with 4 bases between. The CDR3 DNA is TGCAGTGCTAGAGATCTGTATGGCTACACCTTC. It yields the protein CSARDLYGYTF.

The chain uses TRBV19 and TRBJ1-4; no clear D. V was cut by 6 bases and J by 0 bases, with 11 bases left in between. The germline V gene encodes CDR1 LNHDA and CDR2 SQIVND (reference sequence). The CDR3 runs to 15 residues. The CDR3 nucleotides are TGTGCCAGTAGCCCCAGCTTTGCAACTAATGAAAAACTGTTTTTT. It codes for CASSPSFATNEKLFF.